This entry is about one T cell receptor (beta chain). Clones were read by immunoSEQ multiplex PCR, and TCRdb kept only the in-frame ones, dropping some. The table shows 200,000 to 250,000 clones, with 84% occurring only once. These data belong to a study of blood T cell repertoires in COVID-19. V trimming: 4 bases; J trimming: 2 bases; junction bases outside the gene matches: 9. The CDR3 length is 17 residues. The germline V gene encodes CDR1 SGHRS and CDR2 YFSETQ. The sample comprised peripheral blood. The V call is TRBV5-1, the J call TRBJ2-3; 11 bases fit TRBD2. The sequence was obtained from a man between 50 and 59 years old with acute or convalescent COVID-19. The CDR3, as DNA: TGCGCCAGCAGCCCGGACCTAGCGGGGGGTCCCACAGATACGCAGTATTTT. It specifies CASSPDLAGGPTDTQYF.